This T cell receptor beta chain was recorded in a study of CD8 T cells in Susac syndrome. Trimming shortened V by 3 bases and J by 9 bases, and 9 bases separated the two germline ends. The CDR3 length is 12 residues. With regard to this clonotype: Its specificity is not known.

Findings of the study overall: In its TCR sequencing and HLA analysis, the study acknowledged that the number of individuals was relatively small.

Random hexamers were used to reverse transcribe the RNA input (roughly 0.5 to 1 ug). TCRdb reprocessed the immunoSEQ multiplex PCR reads via MiXCR and lists one record per CDR3 protein. The data show 180,000 or so distinct CDR3 sequences, more than 90% seen once. CD8+ and CD4+ T cells circulating in blood were sequenced for TCR beta. TEMRA cells were FACS-enriched and CD8+ and CD4+ T cells negatively isolated. Sequenced sample: CD4+ T cells from PBMCs. The chain uses TRBV12-3 or TRBV12-4 and TRBJ2-1, with a possible D match to TRBD2 (6 bases). The receptor was isolated from a human donor in good health. The CDR3 DNA reads as TGTGCCAGCAGTTTGGACGGGGGTGAGCAGTTCTTC. This codes for CASSLDGGEQFF.